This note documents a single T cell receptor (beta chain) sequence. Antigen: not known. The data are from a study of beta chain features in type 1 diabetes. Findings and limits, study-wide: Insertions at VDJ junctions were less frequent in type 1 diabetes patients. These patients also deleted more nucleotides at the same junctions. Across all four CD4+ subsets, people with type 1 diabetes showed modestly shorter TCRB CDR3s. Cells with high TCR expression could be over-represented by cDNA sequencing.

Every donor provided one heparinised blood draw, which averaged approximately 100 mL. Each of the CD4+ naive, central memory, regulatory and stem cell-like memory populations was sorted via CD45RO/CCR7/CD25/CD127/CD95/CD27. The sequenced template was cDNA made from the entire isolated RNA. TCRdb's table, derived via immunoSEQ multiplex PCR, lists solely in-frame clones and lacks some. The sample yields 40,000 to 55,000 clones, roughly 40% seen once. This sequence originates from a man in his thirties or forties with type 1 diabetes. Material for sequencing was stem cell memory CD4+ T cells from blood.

The CDR3 spells CASSLGGGNIQYF. The CDR3 nucleotides are TGTGCCAGCAGCTTAGGGGGGGGAAACATTCAGTACTTC. V and J are TRBV11-1 and TRBJ2-4; 7 nucleotides agree with TRBD2. The J segment lost 6 bases and the V segment lost 1 base, leaving 0 bases of the junction unmatched. The CDR3 runs 13 residues. Germline CDR1 reads SGHAT; CDR2 reads FQDESV (reference sequence).